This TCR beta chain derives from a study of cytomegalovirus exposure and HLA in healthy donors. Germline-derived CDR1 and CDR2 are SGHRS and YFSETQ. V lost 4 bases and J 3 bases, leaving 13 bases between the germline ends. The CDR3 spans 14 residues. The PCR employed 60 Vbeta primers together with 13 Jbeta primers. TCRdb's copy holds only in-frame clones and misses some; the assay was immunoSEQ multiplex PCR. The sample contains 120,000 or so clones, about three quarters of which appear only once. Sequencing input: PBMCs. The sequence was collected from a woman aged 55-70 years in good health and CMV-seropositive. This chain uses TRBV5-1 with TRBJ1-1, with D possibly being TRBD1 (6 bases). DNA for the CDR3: TGCGCCAGCAGCGTTACAGGGCCGGACACTGAAGCTTTCTTT. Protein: CASSVTGPDTEAFF.